There are many counts of the clone carrying this T cell receptor beta chain. Each CDR3 protein gets one entry after TCRdb re-called the RACE reads with MiXCR. The data contain some 42,000 distinct CDR3 sequences, 8% to 9% of them singletons. The CDR3 is made up of 13 amino acids. CDR1 is DFQATT and CDR2 is SNEGSKA in the germline V gene (reference sequence). With V trimmed by 1 base and J by 6 bases, 5 bases remained unmatched. This entry comes from a study of human T cells and chemical hapten exposure. Study-wide context: Patch tests containing 0.01% DPC, applied to the upper back, were read at 6 days.

Time point noted: patch test 2, 6 weeks after DPC sensitization. Treatment: therapeutic diphenylcyclopropenone sensitization with weekly scalp DPC. The source was whole blood, collected in connection with sensitization to the hapten diphenylcyclopropenone (DPC). V usage is TRBV20-1 and J usage is TRBJ1-1, with 7 nucleotides matching TRBD1. The sequence derives from a woman between 40 and 55 years old with alopecia areata. Some clones in this sample may be carry-over from other donors' samples. CDR3 sequence (DNA): TGCAGTGCTAGAGTAGGGGGCGCGCCTGAAGCTTTCTTT. It encodes CSARVGGAPEAFF.